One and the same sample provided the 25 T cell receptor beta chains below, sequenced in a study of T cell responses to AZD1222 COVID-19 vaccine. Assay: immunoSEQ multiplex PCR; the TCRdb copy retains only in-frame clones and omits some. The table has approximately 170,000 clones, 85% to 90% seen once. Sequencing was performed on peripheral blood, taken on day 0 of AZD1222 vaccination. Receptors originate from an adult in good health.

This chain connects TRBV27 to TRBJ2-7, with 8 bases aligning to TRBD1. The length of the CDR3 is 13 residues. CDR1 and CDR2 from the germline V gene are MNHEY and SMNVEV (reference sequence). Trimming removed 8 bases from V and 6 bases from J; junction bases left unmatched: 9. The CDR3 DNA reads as TGTGCCAGCCGTCAGGGGGCTGGCCGCGAGCAGTACGTC. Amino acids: CASRQGAGREQYV.

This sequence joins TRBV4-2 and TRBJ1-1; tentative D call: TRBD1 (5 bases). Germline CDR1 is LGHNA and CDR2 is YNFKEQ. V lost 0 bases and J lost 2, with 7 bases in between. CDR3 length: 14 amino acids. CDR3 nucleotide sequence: TGTGCCAGCAGCCAAGACAGGGTCAACACTGAAGCTTTCTTT. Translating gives CASSQDRVNTEAFF.

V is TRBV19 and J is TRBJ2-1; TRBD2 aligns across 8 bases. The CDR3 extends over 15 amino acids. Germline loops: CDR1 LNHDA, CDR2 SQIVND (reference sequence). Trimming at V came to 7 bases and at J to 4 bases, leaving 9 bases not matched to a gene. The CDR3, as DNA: TGTGCCAGTACTATTTCCAGCGGGGGTTACAATGAGCAGTTCTTC. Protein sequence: CASTISSGGYNEQFF.

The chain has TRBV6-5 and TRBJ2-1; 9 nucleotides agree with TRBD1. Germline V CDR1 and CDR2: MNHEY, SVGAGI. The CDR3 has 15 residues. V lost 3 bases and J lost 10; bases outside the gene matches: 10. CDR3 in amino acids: CASSYLGTGIGEQFF. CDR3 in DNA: TGTGCCAGCAGTTATCTCGGGACAGGGATTGGGGAGCAGTTCTTC.

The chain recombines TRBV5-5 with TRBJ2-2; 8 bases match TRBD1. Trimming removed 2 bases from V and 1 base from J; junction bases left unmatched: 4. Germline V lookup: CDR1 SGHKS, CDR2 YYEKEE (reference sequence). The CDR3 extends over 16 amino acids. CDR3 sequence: CASSFLGTGNTGELFF. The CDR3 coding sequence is TGTGCCAGCAGCTTTTTGGGGACAGGGAACACCGGGGAGCTGTTTTTT.

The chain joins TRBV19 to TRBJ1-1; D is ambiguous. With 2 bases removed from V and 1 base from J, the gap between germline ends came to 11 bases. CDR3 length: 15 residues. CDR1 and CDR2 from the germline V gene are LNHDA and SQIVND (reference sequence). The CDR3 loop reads CASSIPSYENTEAFF. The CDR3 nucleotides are TGTGCCAGTAGTATACCATCCTACGAGAACACTGAAGCTTTCTTT.

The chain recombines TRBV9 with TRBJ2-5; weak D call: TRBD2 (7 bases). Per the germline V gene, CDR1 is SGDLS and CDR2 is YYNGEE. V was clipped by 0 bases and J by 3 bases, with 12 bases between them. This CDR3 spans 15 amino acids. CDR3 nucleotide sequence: TGTGCCAGCAGCGTAGCGGGGGGCGTTAAAGAGACCCAGTACTTC. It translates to CASSVAGGVKETQYF.

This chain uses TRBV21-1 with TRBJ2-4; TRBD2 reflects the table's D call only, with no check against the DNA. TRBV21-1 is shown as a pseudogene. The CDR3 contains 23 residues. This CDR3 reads CASSKEGTGTEYMNGTAKNIQYF. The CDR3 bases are TGTGCCAGCAGCAAAGAGGGGACCGGGACTGAGTATATGAATGGGACAGCCAAAAACATTCAGTACTTC.

The CDR3 sequence is CAISTTGVGTDTQYF. CDR3 coding DNA: TGTGCCATCAGTACCACAGGGGTAGGTACAGATACGCAGTATTTT. The chain joins TRBV10-3 to TRBJ2-3; 7 bases map to TRBD1. This CDR3 region has 15 residues. The V gene's germline CDR1 is ENHRY and CDR2 SYGVKD. J gave up 3 bases and V 5 bases, and 8 bases lay outside the gene matches.

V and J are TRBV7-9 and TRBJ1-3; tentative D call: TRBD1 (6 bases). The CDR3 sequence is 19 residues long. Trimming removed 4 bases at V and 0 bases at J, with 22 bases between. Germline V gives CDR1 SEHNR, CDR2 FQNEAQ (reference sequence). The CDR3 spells CASSSTYEKTGSSGNTIYF. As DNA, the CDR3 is TGTGCCAGCAGCTCGACTTACGAGAAAACAGGGAGCTCTGGAAACACCATATATTTT.

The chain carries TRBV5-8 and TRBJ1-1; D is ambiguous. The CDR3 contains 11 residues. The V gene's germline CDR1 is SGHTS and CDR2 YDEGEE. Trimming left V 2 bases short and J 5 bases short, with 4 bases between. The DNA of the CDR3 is TGTGCCAGCAGCTTCCGGACTGAAGCTTTCTTT. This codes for CASSFRTEAFF.

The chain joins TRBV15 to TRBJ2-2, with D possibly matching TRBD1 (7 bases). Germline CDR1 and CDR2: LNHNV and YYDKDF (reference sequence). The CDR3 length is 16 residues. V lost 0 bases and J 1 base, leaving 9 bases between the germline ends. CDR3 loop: CATSRDQGGNTGELFF. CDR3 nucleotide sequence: TGTGCCACCAGCAGAGATCAGGGGGGGAACACCGGGGAGCTGTTTTTT.

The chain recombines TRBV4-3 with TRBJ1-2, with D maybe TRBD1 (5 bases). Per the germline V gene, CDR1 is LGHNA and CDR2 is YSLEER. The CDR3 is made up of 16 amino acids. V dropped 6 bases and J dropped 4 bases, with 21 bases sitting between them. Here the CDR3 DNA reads TGCGCCAGCAGTCCAGAACCGGGACGGCTGGGCTATGGCTACACCTTC. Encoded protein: CASSPEPGRLGYGYTF.

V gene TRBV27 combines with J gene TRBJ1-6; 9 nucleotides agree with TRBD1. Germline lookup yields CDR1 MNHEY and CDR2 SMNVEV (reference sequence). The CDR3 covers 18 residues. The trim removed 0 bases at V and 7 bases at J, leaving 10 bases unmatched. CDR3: CASSLSGGQGRRNSPLHF. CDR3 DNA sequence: TGTGCCAGCAGTTTATCCGGGGGACAGGGCAGGAGAAATTCACCCCTCCACTTT.

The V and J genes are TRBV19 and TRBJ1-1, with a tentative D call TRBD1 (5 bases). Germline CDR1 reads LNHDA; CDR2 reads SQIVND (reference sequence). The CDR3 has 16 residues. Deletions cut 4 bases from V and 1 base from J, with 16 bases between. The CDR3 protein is CASSRARASWNTEAFF. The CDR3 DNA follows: TGTGCCAGTAGTAGGGCCAGGGCCTCATGGAACACTGAAGCTTTCTTT.

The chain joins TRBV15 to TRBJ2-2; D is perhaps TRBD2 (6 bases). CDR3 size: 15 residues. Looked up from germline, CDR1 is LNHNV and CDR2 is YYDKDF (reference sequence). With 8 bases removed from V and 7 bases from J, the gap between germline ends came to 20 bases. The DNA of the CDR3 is TGTGCCACCTGCGCCGGGCCAGCGGGCATCGGGGAGCTGTTTTTT. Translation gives CATCAGPAGIGELFF.

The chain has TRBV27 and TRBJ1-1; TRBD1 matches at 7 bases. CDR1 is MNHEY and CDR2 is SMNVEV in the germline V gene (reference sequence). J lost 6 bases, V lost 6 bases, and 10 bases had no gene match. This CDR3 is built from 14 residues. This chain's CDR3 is CASSPFRGSPEAFF. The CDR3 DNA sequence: TGTGCCAGCAGCCCGTTCAGGGGGTCGCCTGAAGCTTTCTTT.

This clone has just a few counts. This CDR3 reads CAISSITGDFYGYTF. In DNA, the CDR3 is TGTGCCATCAGTTCTATAACAGGGGATTTCTATGGCTACACCTTC. The chain employs TRBV10-3 and TRBJ1-2; TRBD1 aligns across 7 bases. With 5 bases clipped from V and 4 bases from J, the junction kept 10 bases outside the gene matches. Per the germline V gene, CDR1 is ENHRY and CDR2 is SYGVKD. This CDR3 is 15 amino acids long.

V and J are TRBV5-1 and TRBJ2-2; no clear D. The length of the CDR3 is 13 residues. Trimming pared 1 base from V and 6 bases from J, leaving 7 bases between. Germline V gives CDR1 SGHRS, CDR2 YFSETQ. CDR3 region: CASSLREAGELFF. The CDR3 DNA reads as TGCGCCAGCAGCTTGAGGGAAGCCGGGGAGCTGTTTTTT.

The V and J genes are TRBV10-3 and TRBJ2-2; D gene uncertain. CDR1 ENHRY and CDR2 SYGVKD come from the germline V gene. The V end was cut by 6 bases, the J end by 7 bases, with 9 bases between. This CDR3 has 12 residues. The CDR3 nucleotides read TGTGCCATCAGGGCAGAGAGCGGGGAGCTGTTTTTT. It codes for CAIRAESGELFF.

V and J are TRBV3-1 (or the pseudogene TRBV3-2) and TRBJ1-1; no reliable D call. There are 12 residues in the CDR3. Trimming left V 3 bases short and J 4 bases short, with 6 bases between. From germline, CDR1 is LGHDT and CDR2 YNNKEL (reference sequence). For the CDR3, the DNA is TGTGCCAGCAGCCAGCTGAGCACTGAAGCTTTCTTT. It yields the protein CASSQLSTEAFF.

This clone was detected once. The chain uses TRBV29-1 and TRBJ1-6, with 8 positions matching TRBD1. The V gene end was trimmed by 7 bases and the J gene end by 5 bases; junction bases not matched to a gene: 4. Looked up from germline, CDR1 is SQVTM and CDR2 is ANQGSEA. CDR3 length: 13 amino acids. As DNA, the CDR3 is TGCAGCGCCTCGGACAGGGATAATTCACCCCTCCACTTT. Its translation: CSASDRDNSPLHF.

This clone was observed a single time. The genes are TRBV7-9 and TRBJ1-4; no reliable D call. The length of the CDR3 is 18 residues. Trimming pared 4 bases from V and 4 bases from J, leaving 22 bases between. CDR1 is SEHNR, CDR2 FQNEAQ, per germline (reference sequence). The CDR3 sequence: CASSSPRDSREFNEKLFF. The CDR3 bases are TGTGCCAGCAGCTCCCCCCGGGATAGTCGGGAGTTTAATGAAAAACTGTTTTTT. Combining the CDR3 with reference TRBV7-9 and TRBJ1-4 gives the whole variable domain DTGVSQNPRHKITKRGQNVTFRCDPISEHNRLYWYRQTLGQGPEFLTYFQNEAQLEKSRLLSDRFSAERPKGSFSTLEIQRTEQGDSAMYLCASSSPRDSREFNEKLFFGSGTQLSVL.

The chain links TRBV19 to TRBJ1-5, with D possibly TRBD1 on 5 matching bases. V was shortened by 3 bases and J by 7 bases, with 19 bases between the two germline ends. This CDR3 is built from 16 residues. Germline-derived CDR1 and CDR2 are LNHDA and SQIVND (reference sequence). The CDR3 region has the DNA TGTGCCAGTAGTATGGACTCCGGGGGGGTATGGCAGCCCCAGCATTTT. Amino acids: CASSMDSGGVWQPQHF.

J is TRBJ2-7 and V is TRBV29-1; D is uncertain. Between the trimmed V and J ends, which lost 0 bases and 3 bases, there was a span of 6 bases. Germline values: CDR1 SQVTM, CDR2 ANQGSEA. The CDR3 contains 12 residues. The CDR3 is CSVEENSYEQYF. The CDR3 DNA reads TGCAGCGTTGAAGAGAACAGCTACGAGCAGTACTTC.